Following are 31 T cell receptor beta chains from one sample sequenced in a study of CD8 T cells in ankylosing spondylitis. Regarding the study as a whole: Within ankylosing spondylitis blood, a TCR beta motif made up of fewer than ten highly homologous variants appeared to be characteristic.

Their antigens are not known. TCRdb re-derived calls from the 5' RACE reads in MiXCR, one entry per CDR3 protein. The sample holds 200,000 to 250,000 distinct CDR3 sequences; approximately 7.3% are singletons and the top ten take approximately 15%. Sequencing input: blood, either unsorted or a sorted T cell fraction (not recorded which). These receptors were collected from a male donor with ankylosing spondylitis.

The chain combines TRBV7-2 with TRBJ2-7; TRBD2 matches 11 bases. With 6 bases clipped from V and 0 bases from J, the junction kept 7 bases outside the gene matches. Germline CDR1 SGHTA, CDR2 FQGNSA. There are 16 residues in the CDR3. The CDR3 protein is CASSTIAGGPSYEQYF. The CDR3 region has the DNA TGTGCCAGCAGTACAATAGCGGGAGGGCCCTCCTACGAGCAGTACTTC.

This clonotype has a count of ten or more. The chain recombines TRBV14 with TRBJ2-1; D is undetermined. This CDR3 has 13 residues. The V gene's germline CDR1 is SGHDN and CDR2 FVKESK. Trimming took off 4 bases at V and 4 bases at J, with 8 bases between the two ends. CDR3 region: CASSPRTYNEQFF. DNA for the CDR3: TGTGCCAGCAGCCCACGAACATACAATGAGCAGTTCTTC.

This clonotype was recorded many times. This chain uses TRBV6-2 or TRBV6-3 with TRBJ1-2, with 7 positions matching TRBD1. CDR1 and CDR2 from the germline V gene are MNHEY and SVGEGT. V dropped 2 bases and J dropped 2; count of bases not matched to a gene: 8. The CDR3 runs to 16 residues. The CDR3 sequence: CASSYPDWGQNYGYTF. CDR3 nucleotides: TGTGCCAGCAGTTACCCCGACTGGGGACAGAACTATGGCTACACCTTC.

This clonotype came up a few times. V gene TRBV7-6 combines with J gene TRBJ2-3; 7 bases match TRBD1. CDR1 is SGHVS and CDR2 is FNYEAQ in the germline V gene. This CDR3 contains 14 residues. Unmatched junction bases numbered 7, after V lost 8 bases and J lost 2 bases. CDR3 protein: CASRDRSYTDTQYF. The DNA for the CDR3 is TGTGCCAGCCGGGACAGAAGTTACACAGATACGCAGTATTTT.

This clonotype was counted many times. This rearrangement joins TRBV7-9 to TRBJ2-7, with 11 nucleotides matching TRBD2. The CDR3 has 16 amino acids. Trimming cost V 2 bases and J 3 bases; bases outside gene matches: 6. Germline V gives CDR1 SEHNR, CDR2 FQNEAQ (reference sequence). CDR3 DNA sequence: TGTGCCAGCAGCTTAACACAGGGACTAGCGGTCTACGAGCAGTACTTC. It yields the protein CASSLTQGLAVYEQYF.

This clonotype was detected a few times. The chain recombines TRBV6-5 with TRBJ2-5; D gene uncertain. There are 13 residues in the CDR3. The ends were cut back, 6 bases at V and 5 bases at J, with 13 bases in the middle. CDR1 and CDR2 (germline): MNHEY, SVGAGI. The CDR3 region has the DNA TGTGCCAGCAGCTCCAACTCCAGGGAGACCCAGTACTTC. Translating gives CASSSNSRETQYF.

In this sample, this clonotype turned up a few times. The V gene is TRBV12-3 or TRBV12-4, the J gene TRBJ2-7, with no clear D. This CDR3 region has 11 residues. Trimming shortened V by 6 bases and J by 5 bases, and 8 bases separated the two germline ends. The CDR3 loop is CASRQFNEQYF. The DNA of the CDR3 is TGTGCCAGCAGACAATTCAACGAGCAGTACTTC.

This clonotype was seen just once. A much larger clone is a single base away; this may be a read error. The CDR3 does not close with the conserved phenylalanine or tryptophan, likely indicating a read error. This chain uses TRBV20-1 with TRBJ2-7; no clear D. The CDR3 spans 12 residues. From germline, CDR1 is DFQATT and CDR2 SNEGSKA (reference sequence). V dropped 2 bases and J dropped 4 bases, with 9 bases sitting between them. DNA for the CDR3: TGCAGTGCTAGACCATCTATGTACGAGCAGTACCTC. Translated: CSARPSMYEQYL.

This clonotype has a count of ten or more. The chain has TRBV11-2 and TRBJ1-1; D uncertain. Trimming cost V 0 bases and J 10 bases, with 18 bases left between them. Per the germline V gene, CDR1 is SGHAT and CDR2 is FQNNGV. The CDR3 is 15 residues long. In DNA, the CDR3 is TGTGCCAGCAGCTTAGAATTACCGGCGATTACGGGAGCTTTCTTT. It codes for CASSLELPAITGAFF.

The chain is built from TRBV25-1 and TRBJ2-4; 8 nucleotides match TRBD2. The V gene end was trimmed by 6 bases and the J gene end by 0 bases; junction bases not matched to a gene: 4. The CDR3 is 15 amino acids. Per germline, CDR1 MGHDK and CDR2 SYGVNS. As DNA, the CDR3 is TGTGCCAGCAGGGGGGCGGGGGGAGCCAAAAACATTCAGTACTTC. Translation gives CASRGAGGAKNIQYF.

This clonotype was seen at least ten times. The CDR3 spells CATSDRTANQPQHF. The CDR3 DNA is TGTGCCACCAGTGATCGAACGGCCAATCAGCCCCAGCATTTT. This rearrangement joins TRBV24-1 to TRBJ1-5; unclear D gene. CDR1 is KGHDR, CDR2 SFDVKD, per germline. The germline V and J ends were trimmed by 3 bases and 3 bases, with 8 bases remaining between them. The CDR3 consists of 14 residues.

This clonotype was seen ten or more times. J is TRBJ2-7 and V is TRBV6-5, with D hard to call. CDR1 and CDR2 (germline): MNHEY, SVGAGI. This CDR3 is built from 16 residues. Trimming pared 0 bases from V and 2 bases from J, leaving 14 bases between. Here the CDR3 DNA reads TGTGCCAGCAGTTACTCGACCGGTGAGAGAGCCTACGAGCAGTACTTC. Translated: CASSYSTGERAYEQYF.

The genes are TRBV7-6 and TRBJ2-2, with TRBD1 matching 7 bases. The CDR3 length is 16 residues. The V and J ends lost 4 bases and 2 bases, in that order; junction bases with no gene match: 7. CDR1 and CDR2 from the germline V gene are SGHVS and FNYEAQ. The CDR3 spells CASSSRTGENTGELFF. Here the CDR3 DNA reads TGTGCCAGCAGCTCTCGGACAGGAGAAAACACCGGGGAGCTGTTTTTT.

In its sample, this clonotype was seen many times. The chain joins TRBV5-1 to TRBJ2-1; 7 nucleotides match TRBD1. V was pared by 4 bases and J by 8 bases, with 15 bases of the junction left unmatched. CDR3 length: 16 amino acids. The germline CDR1 and CDR2 sequences are SGHRS and YFSETQ. This chain's CDR3 is CASSDPPDRVLDEQFF. For the CDR3, the DNA is TGCGCCAGCAGCGATCCCCCCGACAGGGTCTTGGATGAGCAGTTCTTC.

This clonotype was recorded many times. The chain links TRBV12-5 to TRBJ2-1; 7 bases line up with TRBD1. The germline V gene encodes CDR1 LGHNT and CDR2 FRNRAP. This CDR3 contains 14 residues. The ends lost 6 bases at V and 6 bases at J; junction bases unmatched: 8. The CDR3 nucleotides read TGTGCTAGTGGCCTCGGGACAGCCGGCAATGAGCAGTTCTTC. Translated: CASGLGTAGNEQFF.

About this clonotype itself: Since no conserved phenylalanine or tryptophan closes the CDR3, a read error is the likely cause. The chain joins TRBV6-9 to TRBJ2-7; D may be TRBD1 (6 bases). V lost 2 bases and J 6 bases, leaving 17 bases between the germline ends. This CDR3 is 15 amino acids long. Germline assignment: CDR1 MNHGY and CDR2 SVAAGI. DNA of the CDR3: TGTGCCAGCAGTTATGAGGACAGCCCTGAAAGCGAGCAGTACATC. Its translation is CASSYEDSPESEQYI.

At least ten counts were recorded for this clonotype. The chain couples TRBV12-3 or TRBV12-4 to TRBJ2-4; D gene uncertain. The CDR3 is made up of 14 amino acids. Trimming removed 6 bases at V and 0 bases at J, with 9 bases between. The CDR3 DNA reads TGTGCCAGCAGCCCGGCACTAGCCAAAAACATTCAGTACTTC. The encoded protein is CASSPALAKNIQYF.

J is TRBJ2-7 and V is TRBV6-5; 7 nucleotides match TRBD1. Unmatched junction bases numbered 3, after V lost 0 bases and J lost 1 base. This CDR3 spans 15 amino acids. Germline CDR1 reads MNHEY; CDR2 reads SVGAGI. CDR3 DNA: TGTGCCAGCAGTTACTCGGCAGGGGGATCCTACGAGCAGTACTTC. It encodes CASSYSAGGSYEQYF.

The chain links TRBV6-5 to TRBJ2-7; 7 nucleotides agree with TRBD1. Trimming at V came to 0 bases and at J to 3 bases, leaving 5 bases not matched to a gene. Per the germline V gene, CDR1 is MNHEY and CDR2 is SVGAGI. The CDR3 runs to 15 residues. The CDR3 DNA is TGTGCCAGCAGTTACTCGGGGGACAGAGACTACGAGCAGTACTTC. It encodes CASSYSGDRDYEQYF.

This clonotype has just a few counts. This may come from a read error, since a much larger clone is one base off. The rearrangement uses TRBV7-2 and TRBJ1-1; D is unclear. The CDR3 totals 15 residues. Germline loops: CDR1 SGHTA, CDR2 FQGNSA. Trimming shortened V by 1 base and J by 0 bases, and 9 bases separated the two germline ends. The CDR3 sequence: CASSLGVQMNTEAFF. As DNA, the CDR3 is TGTGCCAGCAGCTTAGGCGTACAGATGAACACTGAAGCTTTCTTT.

This clonotype came up a few times. The chain uses TRBV7-9 and TRBJ1-6; no firm D call. CDR1 SEHNR and CDR2 FQNEAQ come from the germline V gene (reference sequence). Trimming cost V 0 bases and J 2 bases, with 5 bases left between them. CDR3 length: 15 amino acids. DNA of the CDR3: TGTGCCAGCAGCTTAGCGGTGACCTATAATTCACCCCTCCACTTT. This translates into CASSLAVTYNSPLHF.

This clonotype was recorded many times. The chain is built from TRBV15 and TRBJ1-1; perhaps TRBD1 as D (5 bases). Germline V gene data show CDR1 as LNHNV and CDR2 as YYDKDF (reference sequence). This CDR3 contains 16 residues. The V end was cut by 9 bases, the J end by 4 bases, with 24 bases between. CDR3 amino acids: CATTGDLPPVGTEAFF. In DNA form, the CDR3 reads TGTGCCACGACTGGGGACTTACCCCCAGTAGGCACTGAAGCTTTCTTT.

V usage is TRBV3-1 and J usage is TRBJ2-1, with 7 bases matching TRBD2. The germline CDR1 and CDR2 sequences are LGHDT and YNNKEL (reference sequence). The CDR3 is 16 residues long. The ends lost 0 bases at V and 6 bases at J; junction bases unmatched: 8. The CDR3 sequence: CASSQDQGLAGNEQFF. In nucleotides, the CDR3 is TGTGCCAGCAGCCAAGATCAAGGGTTAGCGGGCAATGAGCAGTTCTTC.

This clonotype was detected many times. The chain carries TRBV3-1 and TRBJ2-7; unclear D gene. The CDR3 has 14 residues. Trimming removed 0 bases at V and 5 bases at J, with 11 bases between. CDR1 and CDR2 (germline): LGHDT, YNNKEL (reference sequence). As DNA, the CDR3 is TGTGCCAGCAGCCAAGACAGCGTAACCGACGAGCAGTACTTC. Translation: CASSQDSVTDEQYF.

In nucleotides, the CDR3 is TGTGCCAGCAGCTTACGTCAGGGCGTCGAGCAGTACTTC. Its translation: CASSLRQGVEQYF. The J gene is TRBJ2-7, the V gene TRBV7-2; possible D gene TRBD1, 5 bases. V shed 2 bases and J shed 6 bases, with 11 bases lying between them. In germline, CDR1 is SGHTA, CDR2 FQGNSA. This CDR3 spans 13 amino acids.

In this sample, this clonotype turned up many times. The gene calls are TRBV12-2 and TRBJ1-6; the D call TRBD1 from the table was never checked on the DNA. TRBV12-2 is marked as a pseudogene. The CDR3 sequence is 17 residues long. The CDR3: CASRLEFTTGPYSPLHF. CDR3 coding DNA: TGTGCAAGTCGCTTAGAATTTACCACAGGACCTTATTCACCCCTCCACTTT.

In its sample, this clonotype was seen many times. The chain couples TRBV9 to TRBJ2-1; 14 nucleotides align to TRBD2. V was clipped by 4 bases and J by 5 bases; unmatched bases: 2. This CDR3 spans 15 amino acids. Germline CDR1 and CDR2: SGDLS and YYNGEE. The CDR3 DNA reads as TGTGCCAGCAGCCAGGGACTAGCGGGAGACAATGAGCAGTTCTTC. Translating it yields CASSQGLAGDNEQFF.

This clonotype was recorded at least ten times. The V gene is TRBV21-1, the J gene TRBJ2-1; TRBD2 reflects the table's D call only, with no check against the DNA. TRBV21-1 has pseudogene status. The CDR3 has 16 residues. The DNA of the CDR3 is TGTGCCAGCAGCAAAGTGGCCGGGAGGGCTTACAATGAGCAGTTCTTC. Its translation: CASSKVAGRAYNEQFF.

In this sample, this clonotype turned up many times. This sequence joins TRBV28 and TRBJ2-7, with D possibly matching TRBD1 (5 bases). Trimming took off 4 bases at V and 2 bases at J, with 12 bases between the two ends. Per the germline V gene, CDR1 is MDHEN and CDR2 is SYDVKM. CDR3 length equals 14 residues. The chain's CDR3 is CASSWSGSPYEQYF. The CDR3 coding sequence is TGTGCCAGCAGTTGGTCAGGGTCCCCCTACGAGCAGTACTTC.

This clonotype appeared many times. The chain recombines TRBV10-3 with TRBJ2-1; D not certain. CDR3 size: 16 residues. V dropped 2 bases and J dropped 0 bases, with 11 bases sitting between them. Germline V gene data show CDR1 as ENHRY and CDR2 as SYGVKD. The CDR3 nucleotides are TGTGCCATCAGTGAGAAGGGTTGGAGCTCCTACAATGAGCAGTTCTTC. The encoded protein is CAISEKGWSSYNEQFF.

Comment on this clonotype: A much more abundant neighbour one base away suggests this may be a read error. This chain uses TRBV4-3 with TRBJ2-7; unclear D gene. Germline lookup yields CDR1 LGHNA and CDR2 YSLEER. The CDR3 is 13 amino acids. The CDR3 DNA follows: TGCGCCAGCAGCCAAGCGATCGGTTACGAGCAGAACTTC. Translation: CASSQAIGYEQNF.